A selection of T cell receptor beta chains follows, all from one sample in a study of radiotherapy plus CTLA-4 blockade in lung cancer. The method was immunoSEQ multiplex PCR; TCRdb's version includes in-frame clones alone and lacks a portion of them. The profile shows tens of thousands of clones, more than 70% of them singletons. Here the sequenced sample was peripheral blood, taken from a patient treated with radiotherapy plus ipilimumab. These receptors came from a human donor with non-small cell lung cancer that progressed on radiotherapy plus ipilimumab. The CDR3 runs from the conserved cysteine through the conserved F or W. The D gene is left open where the match is weak. Part of the rows lack a size; the others show once, few, many or a class for expanded clones.

j_gene: TRBJ1-5
abundance: -
v_gene: TRBV6-1
d_gene: -
len: 13
CDR3aa: CASVLISGQPQHF
CDR3nt: TGTGCCAGCGTGTTAATTAGCGGTCAGCCCCAGCATTTT

j_gene: TRBJ1-1
abundance: -
v_gene: TRBV30
d_gene: -
len: 14
CDR3aa: CAWSVLRKNTEAFF
CDR3nt: TGTGCCTGGAGTGTGTTGAGGAAGAACACTGAAGCTTTCTTT

j_gene: TRBJ1-6
abundance: -
v_gene: TRBV6-5
d_gene: TRBD1
len: 16
CDR3aa: CASSYSKGAGNSPLHF
CDR3nt: TGTGCCAGCAGTTACTCGAAGGGGGCGGGTAATTCACCCCTCCACTTT

j_gene: TRBJ2-3
abundance: -
v_gene: TRBV5-4
d_gene: -
len: 13
CDR3aa: CASEGGPTDTQYF
CDR3nt: TGTGCCAGCGAAGGGGGTCCCACAGATACGCAGTATTTT

j_gene: TRBJ1-2
abundance: few
v_gene: TRBV5-1
d_gene: -
len: 12
CDR3aa: CASRETDYGYTF
CDR3nt: TGCGCCAGCAGGGAAACAGACTATGGCTACACCTTC

j_gene: TRBJ2-7
abundance: -
v_gene: TRBV5-5
d_gene: -
len: 12
CDR3aa: CASSLVRLEQYF
CDR3nt: TGTGCCAGCAGCTTGGTCCGGCTGGAGCAGTACTTC

j_gene: TRBJ2-6
abundance: -
v_gene: TRBV28
d_gene: -
len: 17
CDR3aa: CASSLTGVLEGANVLTF
CDR3nt: TGTGCCAGCAGTTTAACGGGAGTACTCGAGGGAGCCAACGTCCTGACTTTC

j_gene: TRBJ2-7
abundance: -
v_gene: TRBV4-1
d_gene: -
len: 14
CDR3aa: CASSQEWGTYEQYF
CDR3nt: TGCGCCAGCAGCCAAGAGTGGGGGACCTACGAGCAGTACTTC

j_gene: TRBJ2-5
abundance: -
v_gene: TRBV19
d_gene: TRBD1
len: 14
CDR3aa: CASSITGGSETQYF
CDR3nt: TGTGCCAGTAGTATAACAGGGGGCAGCGAGACCCAGTACTTC

j_gene: TRBJ2-2
abundance: -
v_gene: TRBV28
d_gene: -
len: 13
CDR3aa: CASEGPNTGELFF
CDR3nt: TGTGCCAGCGAGGGGCCGAACACCGGGGAGCTGTTTTTT

j_gene: TRBJ1-1
abundance: -
v_gene: TRBV11-3
d_gene: -
len: 13
CDR3aa: CASSLDQVSEAFF
CDR3nt: TGTGCCAGCAGCTTAGACCAGGTCTCTGAAGCTTTCTTT

j_gene: TRBJ2-3
abundance: -
v_gene: TRBV18
d_gene: TRBD2
len: 17
CDR3aa: CASSPRTSGSNTDTQYF
CDR3nt: TGTGCCAGCTCACCTCGGACTAGCGGGAGCAACACAGATACGCAGTATTTT

j_gene: TRBJ1-5
abundance: many
v_gene: TRBV6-5
d_gene: -
len: 13
CDR3aa: CASSYSVGQPQHF
CDR3nt: TGTGCCAGCAGTTACTCGGTGGGCCAGCCCCAGCATTTT

j_gene: TRBJ2-1
abundance: -
v_gene: TRBV6-1
d_gene: -
len: 15
CDR3aa: CASSEWGTSYNEQFF
CDR3nt: TGTGCCAGCAGTGAGTGGGGGACGTCCTACAATGAGCAGTTCTTC

j_gene: TRBJ2-5
abundance: once
v_gene: TRBV7-3
d_gene: TRBD1
len: 16
CDR3aa: CASSLLGGASRETQYF
CDR3nt: TGTGCCAGCAGCTTACTAGGGGGCGCGTCACGAGAGACCCAGTACTTC

j_gene: TRBJ2-7
abundance: few
v_gene: TRBV6-1
d_gene: -
len: 12
CDR3aa: CAIQRGYYEQYF
CDR3nt: TGTGCCATCCAGCGCGGGTACTACGAGCAGTACTTC

j_gene: TRBJ2-1
abundance: many
v_gene: TRBV7-9
d_gene: -
len: 14
CDR3aa: CASSLGYGANEQFF
CDR3nt: TGTGCCAGCAGCTTAGGGTACGGTGCCAATGAGCAGTTCTTC

j_gene: TRBJ1-5
abundance: -
v_gene: TRBV19
d_gene: -
len: 13
CDR3aa: CASSIGGNQPQHF
CDR3nt: TGTGCCAGTAGTATAGGGGGCAATCAGCCCCAGCATTTT

j_gene: TRBJ2-5
abundance: -
v_gene: TRBV9
d_gene: TRBD2
len: 14
CDR3aa: CASSVVASGETQYF
CDR3nt: TGTGCCAGCAGCGTAGTGGCTAGCGGAGAGACCCAGTACTTC

j_gene: TRBJ1-2
abundance: once
v_gene: TRBV25-1
d_gene: -
len: 15
CDR3aa: CASSESGKNYYGYTF
CDR3nt: TGTGCCAGCAGTGAATCAGGGAAGAATTACTATGGCTACACCTTC

j_gene: TRBJ2-5
abundance: -
v_gene: TRBV7-7
d_gene: TRBD2
len: 14
CDR3aa: CASSLGGGVETQYF
CDR3nt: TGTGCCAGCAGCTTAGGCGGGGGGGTGGAGACCCAGTACTTC

j_gene: TRBJ2-7
abundance: -
v_gene: TRBV10-3
d_gene: TRBD1
len: 14
CDR3aa: CAISARQGPYEQYF
CDR3nt: TGTGCCATCAGTGCCCGACAGGGGCCCTACGAGCAGTACTTC

j_gene: TRBJ1-5
abundance: once
v_gene: TRBV4-1
d_gene: -
len: 16
CDR3aa: CASSQDDPTSNQPQHF
CDR3nt: TGCGCCAGCAGCCAAGATGACCCAACAAGCAATCAGCCCCAGCATTTT

j_gene: TRBJ1-4
abundance: -
v_gene: TRBV5-1
d_gene: -
len: 19
CDR3aa: CASSIDPLGQITTNEKLFF
CDR3nt: TGCGCCAGCAGCATAGACCCTCTAGGACAGATAACAACTAATGAAAAACTGTTTTTT

j_gene: TRBJ1-3
abundance: -
v_gene: TRBV10-2
d_gene: TRBD1
len: 14
CDR3aa: CASRGTGGGNTIYF
CDR3nt: TGCGCCAGCAGAGGGACAGGGGGTGGAAACACCATATATTTT

j_gene: TRBJ2-5
abundance: -
v_gene: TRBV19
d_gene: TRBD1
len: 14
CDR3aa: CASMVGTGEGTQYF
CDR3nt: TGTGCCAGTATGGTGGGGACAGGGGAAGGGACCCAGTACTTC

j_gene: TRBJ2-2
abundance: -
v_gene: TRBV6-1
d_gene: TRBD1
len: 12
CDR3aa: CASWTGAGELFF
CDR3nt: TGTGCCAGCTGGACAGGTGCCGGGGAGCTGTTTTTT

j_gene: TRBJ1-3
abundance: few
v_gene: TRBV9
d_gene: TRBD1
len: 16
CDR3aa: CASSVVDRGPGNTIYF
CDR3nt: TGTGCCAGCAGCGTAGTCGACAGGGGCCCTGGAAACACCATATATTTT

j_gene: TRBJ1-1
abundance: -
v_gene: TRBV28
d_gene: TRBD1
len: 15
CDR3aa: CASTLPGQGAPEAFF
CDR3nt: TGTGCCAGCACCCTCCCGGGACAGGGGGCCCCTGAAGCTTTCTTT

j_gene: TRBJ1-5
abundance: -
v_gene: TRBV19
d_gene: TRBD1
len: 17
CDR3aa: CASSRSPGQGANQPQHF
CDR3nt: TGTGCCAGTAGTAGAAGCCCGGGACAGGGGGCCAATCAGCCCCAGCATTTT

j_gene: TRBJ2-7
abundance: -
v_gene: TRBV27
d_gene: TRBD2
len: 13
CDR3aa: CASREGGTYEQYF
CDR3nt: TGTGCCAGCAGGGAGGGAGGGACCTACGAGCAGTACTTC

j_gene: TRBJ1-1
abundance: -
v_gene: TRBV18
d_gene: -
len: 13
CDR3aa: CASSPAPYTEAFF
CDR3nt: TGTGCCAGCTCACCAGCGCCGTACACTGAAGCTTTCTTT

j_gene: TRBJ2-2
abundance: -
v_gene: TRBV4-3
d_gene: -
len: 17
CDR3aa: CASSLSTPGQGTGELFF
CDR3nt: TGCGCCAGCAGCCTATCGACGCCGGGACAAGGCACCGGGGAGCTGTTTTTT

j_gene: TRBJ1-2
abundance: -
v_gene: TRBV5-1
d_gene: -
len: 14
CDR3aa: CASGTESFNYGYTF
CDR3nt: TGCGCCAGCGGAACAGAGAGTTTTAACTATGGCTACACCTTC

j_gene: TRBJ1-1
abundance: -
v_gene: TRBV21-1
d_gene: -
len: 16
CDR3aa: CASSVRTGSANTEAFF
CDR3nt: TGTGCCAGCAGCGTCCGGACAGGGTCGGCGAACACTGAAGCTTTCTTT

j_gene: TRBJ2-7
abundance: few
v_gene: TRBV2
d_gene: -
len: 14
CDR3aa: CASNGWESTYEQYF
CDR3nt: TGTGCCAGCAATGGGTGGGAGTCAACCTACGAGCAGTACTTC

j_gene: TRBJ2-7
abundance: -
v_gene: TRBV7-6
d_gene: -
len: 14
CDR3aa: CASSLGGFAYEQYF
CDR3nt: TGTGCCAGCAGCTTAGGTGGCTTCGCCTACGAGCAGTACTTC

j_gene: TRBJ1-3
abundance: -
v_gene: TRBV15
d_gene: -
len: 14
CDR3aa: CATSGDSAGNTIYF
CDR3nt: TGTGCCACCAGCGGCGATTCGGCGGGAAACACCATATATTTT

j_gene: TRBJ1-4
abundance: -
v_gene: TRBV5-1
d_gene: -
len: 14
CDR3aa: CASSLGQVGEKLFF
CDR3nt: TGCGCCAGCAGCTTAGGACAAGTCGGTGAAAAACTGTTTTTT

j_gene: TRBJ1-4
abundance: few
v_gene: TRBV21-1
d_gene: -
len: 18
CDR3aa: CASSKTSQGAATNEKLFF
CDR3nt: TGTGCCAGCAGCAAAACCTCACAGGGGGCAGCAACTAATGAAAAACTGTTTTTT

j_gene: TRBJ2-3
abundance: -
v_gene: TRBV12-1
d_gene: -
len: 20
CDR3aa: CASSSPGLCSGYYSTDTQYF
CDR3nt: TGTGCCAGCAGCTCACCGGGACTTTGTAGTGGGTACTATAGCACAGATACGCAGTATTTT

j_gene: TRBJ1-5
abundance: once
v_gene: TRBV6-1
d_gene: -
len: 13
CDR3aa: CASSEEPGQPQHF
CDR3nt: TGTGCCAGCAGTGAAGAGCCGGGACAGCCCCAGCATTTT

j_gene: TRBJ2-3
abundance: -
v_gene: TRBV29-1
d_gene: -
len: 15
CDR3aa: CSVEAGDRSTDTQYF
CDR3nt: TGCAGCGTTGAAGCCGGGGATCGGTCAACAGATACGCAGTATTTT

j_gene: TRBJ2-7
abundance: -
v_gene: TRBV20-1
d_gene: -
len: 11
CDR3aa: CSAREAGGQYF
CDR3nt: TGCAGTGCTAGAGAAGCCGGGGGGCAGTACTTC

j_gene: TRBJ1-4
abundance: -
v_gene: TRBV28
d_gene: -
len: 15
CDR3aa: CASSPGTATNEKLFF
CDR3nt: TGTGCCAGCAGTCCCGGGACGGCAACTAATGAAAAACTGTTTTTT

j_gene: TRBJ2-1
abundance: -
v_gene: TRBV6-5
d_gene: TRBD2
len: 15
CDR3aa: CASSPQPAGGGEQFF
CDR3nt: TGTGCCAGCAGTCCCCAACCCGCGGGAGGAGGGGAGCAGTTCTTC

j_gene: TRBJ2-5
abundance: once
v_gene: TRBV6-1
d_gene: TRBD1
len: 14
CDR3aa: CASSTGTGMETQYF
CDR3nt: TGTGCCAGCAGTACCGGGACAGGGATGGAGACCCAGTACTTC